The rows below give T cell receptor beta chains drawn from one sample of a study of CD4 T cells in relation to SARS-CoV-2 and coronaviruses. For these TCRs, the target antigens are not known. This table comes from immunoSEQ multiplex PCR, and its TCRdb copy is limited to in-frame clones, with some not included. The repertoire holds some 45,000 clones, almost 85% seen once, with more than 1.4% in the top ten. Sequenced input: naive CD4+ T cells from PBMCs, cultured in vitro. These receptors originate from an adult with COVID-19. CDR3s include the opening cysteine and the closing phenylalanine or tryptophan. A D gene is named only where the DNA matches it firmly. Clone size is not always given. Where it is, it says once, few, many or a class for expanded clones.

>once|TRBJ2-1|NA|TRBV19
TGTGCCAGTAGTATTGTCGGCGGAAACAATGAGCAGTTCTTC
CASSIVGGNNEQFF
>NA|TRBJ1-5|NA|TRBV7-8
TGTGCCAGCACCAGTCGCAGCGATAGCAATCAGCCCCAGCATTTT
CASTSRSDSNQPQHF
>NA|TRBJ2-1|NA|TRBV7-8
TGTGCCAGCAGCTTAGTAGGGGGACGGGACAATGAGCAGTTCTTC
CASSLVGGRDNEQFF
>NA|TRBJ1-1|NA|TRBV6-5
TGTGCCAGCACTCCGGGACACGGAAACACTGAAGCTTTCTTT
CASTPGHGNTEAFF
>NA|TRBJ1-1|NA|TRBV19
TGTGCCAGTACCGGGGGACCTCTGAACACTGAAGCTTTCTTT
CASTGGPLNTEAFF
>NA|TRBJ2-7|NA|TRBV9
TGTGCCAGCAGCGTAGACAGAGACTCCTACGAGCAGTACTTC
CASSVDRDSYEQYF
>few|TRBJ2-1|NA|TRBV11-2
TGTGCCAGCAGCACACCCCTAGCTTCCAATGAGCAGTTCTTC
CASSTPLASNEQFF
>few|TRBJ2-6|NA|TRBV2
TGTGCCAGCAGGTCGATGCGGGACACCTACTCTGGGGCCAACGTCCTGACTTTC
CASRSMRDTYSGANVLTF
>NA|TRBJ2-7|NA|TRBV10-3
TGTGCCATCAGTGATCTGCGGGACAGCCGCGAGCAGTACTTC
CAISDLRDSREQYF
>NA|TRBJ2-4|TRBD2|TRBV7-2
TGTGCCAGCAGCTTAGAAGCTAGCGGGAGGGTTTTTGAAAACATTCAGTACTTC
CASSLEASGRVFENIQYF
>NA|TRBJ2-2|NA|TRBV21-1
TGTGCCAGCAGCAAAGGCCCGCTTGGGACAGGGGATGGCACCGGGGAGCTGTTTTTT
CASSKGPLGTGDGTGELFF
>NA|TRBJ2-1|TRBD2|TRBV15
TGTGCCACCAGCAGAGAAGTCGGGAGGGCCCACAATGAGCAGTTCTTC
CATSREVGRAHNEQFF
>NA|TRBJ1-2|NA|TRBV11-2
TGTGCCAGCAGCCCGGGCAGGGGAGACTATGGCTACACCTTC
CASSPGRGDYGYTF
>NA|TRBJ2-7|TRBD2|TRBV7-9
TGTGCCAGCAGCTATGCCGGGACTACCCTATACGAGCAGTACTTC
CASSYAGTTLYEQYF
>NA|TRBJ2-3|TRBD2|TRBV7-3
TGTGCCAGCAGCTGGGGACTAGCGGACTCGGGGGATACGCAGTATTTT
CASSWGLADSGDTQYF
>NA|TRBJ2-1|TRBD1|TRBV10-1
TGCGCCAGCAGTGATCCAGTCTTAGACAGGGAATGTGAGCAGTTCTTC
CASSDPVLDRECEQFF
>NA|TRBJ2-3|NA|TRBV7-9
TGTGCCAGCAGCCCGGGTGGCAGGGGTACAGATACGCAGTATTTT
CASSPGGRGTDTQYF
>NA|TRBJ2-3|NA|TRBV15
TGTGCCACCAGCAGTGGACCCTCACGCGATACGCAGTATTTT
CATSSGPSRDTQYF
>NA|TRBJ1-4|NA|TRBV2
TGTGCCAGCAGTGGCCGGGCCCGTAATGAAAAACTGTTTTTT
CASSGRARNEKLFF
>NA|TRBJ1-2|TRBD1|TRBV9
TGTGCCAGCAGCGTCGTAAGGGACAGCCCTGGGGGCTATGGCTACACCTTC
CASSVVRDSPGGYGYTF
>NA|TRBJ2-5|NA|TRBV7-2
TGTGCCAGCAGCTTTGACAGGTACCAAGAGACCCAGTACTTC
CASSFDRYQETQYF
>NA|TRBJ2-7|NA|TRBV5-1
TGCGCCAGCAGCAGGGACTTAATCCCTTACGAGCAGTACTTC
CASSRDLIPYEQYF
>NA|TRBJ2-5|NA|TRBV10-3
TGTGCCATCAGTGAGGGCGGGACCAGCTCGGAGACCCAGTACTTC
CAISEGGTSSETQYF
>few|TRBJ2-7|TRBD2|TRBV5-4
TGTGCCAGCAGTCGTCGACTAGCGGGAGGGCTCCACGAGCAGTACTTC
CASSRRLAGGLHEQYF
>few|TRBJ1-5|TRBD1|TRBV6-2/TRBV6-3
TGTGCCAGCAGTTACTTTTTGGGACAGGGATTCAATCAGCCCCAGCATTTT
CASSYFLGQGFNQPQHF
>NA|TRBJ2-1|TRBD1|TRBV11-2
TGTGCCAGCAGCTCAATCCGGGACAGGGATGTAAATGAGCAGTTCTTC
CASSSIRDRDVNEQFF
>few|TRBJ1-4|TRBD1|TRBV6-5
TGTGCCATGGGACAGGGAGGGGATAATGAAAAACTGTTTTTT
CAMGQGGDNEKLFF
>NA|TRBJ2-2|TRBD2|TRBV24-1
TGTGCCACCAGTGAGGGGGGGTATAGAACCGGGGAGCTGTTTTTT
CATSEGGYRTGELFF
>NA|TRBJ2-5|TRBD2|TRBV30
TGTGCCTGGAGTGTTCGGGAGGGCCCCGAGACCCAGTACTTC
CAWSVREGPETQYF
>NA|TRBJ2-7|NA|TRBV28
TGTGCCAGCAGTCTCCAGGGGGGGGGCCACGAGCAGTACTTC
CASSLQGGGHEQYF
>NA|TRBJ2-7|NA|TRBV5-1
TGCGCCAGCAGCCCAGCGGGCTCCTACGAGCAGTACTTC
CASSPAGSYEQYF
>NA|TRBJ2-5|NA|TRBV5-6
TGTGCCAGCAGCTTAAAACTAGTCCAAGAGACCCAGTACTTC
CASSLKLVQETQYF
>NA|TRBJ2-7|TRBD2|TRBV29-1
TGCAGCGTTGCCCCTAGCGGGAGACAGTACGAGCAGTACTTC
CSVAPSGRQYEQYF
>NA|TRBJ2-3|TRBD1|TRBV24-1
TGTGCCACCAGTGACCGGACAGGGGCACTCACAGATACGCAGTATTTT
CATSDRTGALTDTQYF
>once|TRBJ2-3|NA|TRBV20-1
TGCAGTGCTAGTCCCGGAGCCACAGATACGCAGTATTTT
CSASPGATDTQYF
>NA|TRBJ2-7|NA|TRBV5-1
TGCGCCAGCAGCTTGGGAGCTGCGGGCCAATCCTTCCACGAGCAGTACTTC
CASSLGAAGQSFHEQYF
>NA|TRBJ1-2|TRBD1|TRBV15
TGTGCCACGACAGCTGTAACAGGGGACTATGGCTACACCTTC
CATTAVTGDYGYTF
>few|TRBJ2-2|NA|TRBV18
TGTGCCAGCTCACCTTCAGGGGCGAACACCGGGGAGCTGTTTTTT
CASSPSGANTGELFF
>NA|TRBJ2-2|TRBD2|TRBV19
TGTGCCAGTAGCGTCCTACTAGCGTACACCGGGGAGCTGTTTTTT
CASSVLLAYTGELFF
>NA|TRBJ2-1|TRBD2|TRBV3-1/TRBV3-2
TGTGCCAGCAGCCTCCACCCCGGGACTAGCGGGAGTTTTGAGCAGTTCTTC
CASSLHPGTSGSFEQFF
>NA|TRBJ2-4|NA|TRBV11-1
TGTGCCAGCAGCTTAGTGCGGGAAGGGATTCAGTACTTC
CASSLVREGIQYF
>NA|TRBJ1-5|NA|TRBV7-2
TGTGCCAGCAGCTTGGAGCGGGACTTCAATCAGCCCCAGCATTTT
CASSLERDFNQPQHF
>NA|TRBJ2-5|TRBD1|TRBV4-3
TGCGCCAGCAGCACGGACAGGGGTGGAAAGACCCAGTACTTC
CASSTDRGGKTQYF
>NA|TRBJ2-5|NA|TRBV6-1
TGTGCCAGCAGTGAAACCGGGACCGTGACGGAGACCCAGTACTTC
CASSETGTVTETQYF
>NA|TRBJ2-6|NA|TRBV11-2
TGTGCCAGCAGAAGCGTAGGGACTGGGGCCAACGTCCTGACTTTC
CASRSVGTGANVLTF
>once|TRBJ2-2|TRBD2|TRBV7-9
TGTGCCAGCAGCCACCCTAGACTAGCGGGAAACACCGGGGAGCTGTTTTTT
CASSHPRLAGNTGELFF
>few|TRBJ2-7|TRBD2|TRBV29-1
TGCAGCGCCGGGGGGGACTACGAGCAGTACTTC
CSAGGDYEQYF
>NA|TRBJ2-1|TRBD2|TRBV5-1
TGCGCCAGCAGCTTGGTAATCGGGAGGGGTCATGAGCAGTTCTTC
CASSLVIGRGHEQFF